This T cell receptor beta chain is from a study of cytomegalovirus exposure and HLA in healthy donors. Overall study findings and caveats: The productive fraction for most TCR beta V segments was about 87% or about 30% in an earlier analysis.

This CDR3 is 12 amino acids long. Between the trimmed V and J ends, which lost 1 base and 10 bases, there was a span of 10 bases. Germline CDR1 reads MGHRA; CDR2 reads YSYEKL. This clone was picked up one time. Its specificity is not known. PCR employed 60 Vbeta and 13 Jbeta primers. This table comes from immunoSEQ multiplex PCR, and its TCRdb copy is limited to in-frame clones, with some not included. The repertoire holds about 160,000 clones, with approximately 81% as singletons. Sequenced input: PBMCs. The sequence was obtained from a man aged 18 to 29 in good health and CMV-seronegative. V and J are TRBV4-1 and TRBJ1-1; D not certain. Here the CDR3 reads CASSQGGEGAFF. Here the CDR3 DNA reads TGCGCCAGCAGCCAAGGCGGGGAGGGAGCTTTCTTT.